The TCR beta chain under discussion was sequenced for a study of blood T cell repertoires in COVID-19. Background on the study: Specimens from acute and convalescent COVID-19 originated in the United States, Italy and Spain.

Profiled with immunoSEQ multiplex PCR; TCRdb holds only in-frame clones, not every one. The table shows some 89,000 clones, with about 86% occurring only once. The CDR3 is made up of 12 amino acids. Trimming took 5 bases from V and 11 from J, leaving 13 bases between them. Germline-derived CDR1 and CDR2 are LGHDT and YNNKEL (reference sequence). The source material was peripheral blood. The TCR sequence derives from a human donor in a cohort sampled during active COVID-19. The chain employs TRBV3-1 (or the pseudogene TRBV3-2) and TRBJ1-5; possibly TRBD1 for D (5 bases). CDR3 bases: TGTGCCAGCAGCTCGGAGGGGTCAGCCCAGCATTTT. Its translation is CASSSEGSAQHF.